Listed below are T cell receptor beta chains from one sample, sequenced in a study of response to subunit inactivated influenza vaccine. TCRdb called the RT-PCR reads again in MiXCR, with one record for every CDR3 protein. The data hold approximately 300,000 distinct CDR3 sequences, with about 20% observed a single time. The source material was PBMCs from blood, sampled approximately 22 months after vaccination. The receptors stem from a man between 50 and 75 years old who received an inactivated influenza vaccine. Each CDR3 is given with its conserved first and last residue. Each record gives: CDR3 length, V gene, J gene, D gene, clone size, CDR3 DNA, CDR3 protein. A D gene is named only where the DNA matches it firmly. Size is omitted from some rows. Given values are once, few, many or a class for expanded clones.

cdr3_length: 16; v_call: TRBV20-1; j_call: TRBJ2-1; d_call: .; clone_size: few; cdr3_nt: TGCAGTGCTAGACCAAGGACCCGTAGATCCTACAATGAGCAGTTCTTC; cdr3_aa: CSARPRTRRSYNEQFF
cdr3_length: 12; v_call: TRBV2; j_call: TRBJ2-7; d_call: .; clone_size: .; cdr3_nt: TGTGCCAACAGGGGGGGAGGTTACGAGCAGTACTTC; cdr3_aa: CANRGGGYEQYF
cdr3_length: 14; v_call: TRBV7-9; j_call: TRBJ1-6; d_call: .; clone_size: .; cdr3_nt: TGTGCCAGCAGTTGGACAGACGGTAATTCACCCCTCCACTTT; cdr3_aa: CASSWTDGNSPLHF
cdr3_length: 16; v_call: TRBV30; j_call: TRBJ2-1; d_call: .; clone_size: few; cdr3_nt: TGTGCCTGGAGTGATCAATGGGCGGGACCCCACTATGAGCAGTTCTTC; cdr3_aa: CAWSDQWAGPHYEQFF
cdr3_length: 13; v_call: TRBV29-1; j_call: TRBJ2-5; d_call: .; clone_size: few; cdr3_nt: TGCAGCGTTGAAGAAGGTCCGGTAGGGACCCAGTACTTC; cdr3_aa: CSVEEGPVGTQYF
cdr3_length: 20; v_call: TRBV11-1; j_call: TRBJ1-5; d_call: .; clone_size: many; cdr3_nt: TGTGCCAGCAGCTTAGGGGATCCGGTCTGGGAAAGTTTAAGCAATCAGCCCCAGCATTTT; cdr3_aa: CASSLGDPVWESLSNQPQHF
cdr3_length: 17; v_call: TRBV7-2; j_call: TRBJ1-3; d_call: TRBD1; clone_size: many; cdr3_nt: TGTGCCAGCAGTCCCCAGGGGGGCAGCACCTCTCGAAACACCATATATTTT; cdr3_aa: CASSPQGGSTSRNTIYF
cdr3_length: 15; v_call: TRBV20-1; j_call: TRBJ1-2; d_call: .; clone_size: .; cdr3_nt: TGCAGTGCTAGTCCATTATCCCTCGGAGGGTACGGCTACACCTTC; cdr3_aa: CSASPLSLGGYGYTF
cdr3_length: 14; v_call: TRBV7-9; j_call: TRBJ2-1; d_call: TRBD2; clone_size: few; cdr3_nt: TGTGCCAGCAGCTTCGCGGGAGGGTCCAATGAGCAGTTCTTC; cdr3_aa: CASSFAGGSNEQFF
cdr3_length: 13; v_call: TRBV29-1; j_call: TRBJ1-5; d_call: .; clone_size: many; cdr3_nt: TGCAGCGTAGCGAGGGAAGCAAATCAGCCCCAGCATTTT; cdr3_aa: CSVAREANQPQHF
cdr3_length: 18; v_call: TRBV27; j_call: TRBJ2-1; d_call: TRBD1; clone_size: .; cdr3_nt: TGTGCCAGCAGTTCGATTCGATCCGGGACAGACCTTTACAATGAGCAGTTCTTC; cdr3_aa: CASSSIRSGTDLYNEQFF
cdr3_length: 11; v_call: TRBV20-1; j_call: TRBJ2-7; d_call: .; clone_size: .; cdr3_nt: TGCAGTGCGGGGCGCACCGTCGAGCAGTACTTC; cdr3_aa: CSAGRTVEQYF
cdr3_length: 14; v_call: TRBV7-8; j_call: TRBJ1-1; d_call: .; clone_size: .; cdr3_nt: TGTGCCAGCAGCTTATATATGGGTAACACTGAAGCTTTCTTT; cdr3_aa: CASSLYMGNTEAFF
cdr3_length: 15; v_call: TRBV2; j_call: TRBJ2-1; d_call: .; clone_size: .; cdr3_nt: TGTGCCAGCAGTTCAGGTCCGAGCTCCTACAATGAGCAGTTCTTC; cdr3_aa: CASSSGPSSYNEQFF
cdr3_length: 15; v_call: TRBV10-3; j_call: TRBJ2-7; d_call: TRBD1; clone_size: few; cdr3_nt: TGTGCCATCAGTGATTCTTGGCAGGGGGCTTACGAGCAGTACTTC; cdr3_aa: CAISDSWQGAYEQYF
cdr3_length: 11; v_call: TRBV5-1; j_call: TRBJ2-2; d_call: .; clone_size: .; cdr3_nt: TGCGCCAGCAGCTTTGTGGGGGAGCTGTTTTTT; cdr3_aa: CASSFVGELFF
cdr3_length: 16; v_call: TRBV2; j_call: TRBJ1-3; d_call: .; clone_size: .; cdr3_nt: TGTGCCAGCAGTGAGGGTGGGGCAGTGTCTGGAAACACCATATATTTT; cdr3_aa: CASSEGGAVSGNTIYF
cdr3_length: 14; v_call: TRBV19; j_call: TRBJ1-4; d_call: .; clone_size: .; cdr3_nt: TGTGCCAGTAGTAGAGACAGAAGGAATGAAAAACTGTTTTTT; cdr3_aa: CASSRDRRNEKLFF